This T cell receptor (beta chain) was sequenced in a study of sequential checkpoint blockade in melanoma. Trimming stripped 4 bases from V and 0 bases from J, with 15 bases between. The CDR3 covers 16 residues. Germline values: CDR1 SGHRS, CDR2 YFSETQ. Treatment indicated: randomized to nivolumab then ipilimumab (arm A) or the reverse (arm B). Profiled with immunoSEQ multiplex PCR; TCRdb holds only in-frame clones, not every one. The top ten hold about 1.6% of the sample, which has around 35,000 clones, 32% seen once. The source is a human donor with melanoma. The chain joins TRBV5-1 to TRBJ2-3; D gene uncertain. The source material was tumor tissue (inferred from file names), sampled from a patient given nivolumab and ipilimumab in sequence. The CDR3 loop is CASSPTSLRSTDTQYF. In DNA, the CDR3 is TGCGCCAGCAGCCCTACGTCATTGAGGAGCACAGATACGCAGTATTTT. Supplemented by reference TRBV5-1 and TRBJ2-3, the full variable domain reads KAGVTQTPRYLIKTRGQQVTLSCSPISGHRSVSWYQQTPGQGLQFLFEYFSETQRNKGNFPGRFSGRQFSNSRSEMNVSTLELGDSALYLCASSPTSLRSTDTQYFGPGTRLTVL.